This TCR beta chain emerged from a study of tumor-infiltrating lymphocytes in oesophageal squamous cell carcinoma. In this sample, this clonotype turned up once. Germline CDR1 reads SGHKS; CDR2 reads YYEKEE (reference sequence). Trimming took 4 bases from V and 2 from J, leaving 13 bases between them. This CDR3 has 15 amino acids. A single record per CDR3 protein comes from TCRdb applying MiXCR to the PCR reads. Of fewer than 25,000 distinct CDR3 sequences listed, around two fifths are singletons. The V gene is TRBV5-5, the J gene TRBJ2-1; D perhaps matches TRBD1 (6 bases). This TCR was recovered from a male donor with esophageal squamous cell carcinoma. Source material: esophageal tumor tissue. This CDR3 is CASSPGVLAYNEQFF. CDR3 DNA sequence: TGTGCCAGCAGCCCAGGGGTACTGGCCTACAATGAGCAGTTCTTC.